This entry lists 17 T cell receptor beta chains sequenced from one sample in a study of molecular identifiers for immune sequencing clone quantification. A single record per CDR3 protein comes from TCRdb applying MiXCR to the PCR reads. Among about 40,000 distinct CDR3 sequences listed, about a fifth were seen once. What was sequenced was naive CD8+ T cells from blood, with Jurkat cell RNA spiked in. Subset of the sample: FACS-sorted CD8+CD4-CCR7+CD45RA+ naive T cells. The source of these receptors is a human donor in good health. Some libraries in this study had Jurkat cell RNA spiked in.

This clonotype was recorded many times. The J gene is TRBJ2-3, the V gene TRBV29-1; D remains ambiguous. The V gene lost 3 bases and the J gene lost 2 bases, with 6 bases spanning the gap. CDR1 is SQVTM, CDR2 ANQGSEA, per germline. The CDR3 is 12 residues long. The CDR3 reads CSVEVFTDTQYF. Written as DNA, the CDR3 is TGCAGCGTTGAGGTTTTCACAGATACGCAGTATTTT.

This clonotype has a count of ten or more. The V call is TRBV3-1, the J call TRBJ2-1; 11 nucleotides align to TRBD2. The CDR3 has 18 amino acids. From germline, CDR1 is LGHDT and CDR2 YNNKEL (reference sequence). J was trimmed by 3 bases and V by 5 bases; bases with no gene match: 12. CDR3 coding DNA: TGTGCCAGCAGCTACATAGGCGGGACTAGCGGCCTCTACAATGAGCAGTTCTTC. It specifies CASSYIGGTSGLYNEQFF.

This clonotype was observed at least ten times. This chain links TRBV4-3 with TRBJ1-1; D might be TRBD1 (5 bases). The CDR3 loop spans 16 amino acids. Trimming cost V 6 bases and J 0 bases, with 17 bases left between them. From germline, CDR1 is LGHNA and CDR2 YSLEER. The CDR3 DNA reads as TGCGCCAGCAGTCAGGGCCGCTTATACATGAACACTGAAGCTTTCTTT. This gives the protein CASSQGRLYMNTEAFF.

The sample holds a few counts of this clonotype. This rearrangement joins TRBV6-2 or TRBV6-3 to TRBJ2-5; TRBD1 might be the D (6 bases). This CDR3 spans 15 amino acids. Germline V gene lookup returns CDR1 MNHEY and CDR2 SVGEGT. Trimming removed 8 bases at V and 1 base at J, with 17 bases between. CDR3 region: CASGAGVFSQETQYF. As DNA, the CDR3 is TGTGCCAGCGGGGCAGGGGTATTTTCCCAAGAGACCCAGTACTTC.

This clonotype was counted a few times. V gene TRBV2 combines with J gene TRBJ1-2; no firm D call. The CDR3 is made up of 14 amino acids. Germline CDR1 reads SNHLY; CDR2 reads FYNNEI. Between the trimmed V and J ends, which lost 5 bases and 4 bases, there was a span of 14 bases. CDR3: CASSSSTGGYGYTF. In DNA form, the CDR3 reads TGTGCCAGCAGTTCCTCGACGGGCGGCTATGGCTACACCTTC.

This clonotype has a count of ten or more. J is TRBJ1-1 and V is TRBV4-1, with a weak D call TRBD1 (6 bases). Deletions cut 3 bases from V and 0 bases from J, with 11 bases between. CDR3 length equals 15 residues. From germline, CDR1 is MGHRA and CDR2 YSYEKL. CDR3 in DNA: TGCGCCAGCAGCCAGCACAGGGCTTTGAACACTGAAGCTTTCTTT. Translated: CASSQHRALNTEAFF.

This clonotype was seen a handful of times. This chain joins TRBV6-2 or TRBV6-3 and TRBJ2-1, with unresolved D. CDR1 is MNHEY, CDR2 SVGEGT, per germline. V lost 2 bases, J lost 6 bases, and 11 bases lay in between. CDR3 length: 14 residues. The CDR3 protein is CASSYLPNGNEQFF. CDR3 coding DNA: TGTGCCAGCAGTTACCTTCCCAACGGCAATGAGCAGTTCTTC.

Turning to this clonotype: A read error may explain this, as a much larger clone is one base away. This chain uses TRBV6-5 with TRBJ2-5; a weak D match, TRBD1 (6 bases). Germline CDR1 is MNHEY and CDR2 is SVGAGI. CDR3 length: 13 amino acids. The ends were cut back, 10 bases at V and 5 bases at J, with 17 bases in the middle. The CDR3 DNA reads TGTGCCAACAGAACGGGACACGAGGAGACCCAGTACTTC. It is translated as CANRTGHEETQYF.

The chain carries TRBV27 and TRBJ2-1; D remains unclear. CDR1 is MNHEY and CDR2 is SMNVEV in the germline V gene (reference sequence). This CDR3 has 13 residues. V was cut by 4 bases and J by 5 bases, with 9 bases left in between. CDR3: CASSYGRHNEQFF. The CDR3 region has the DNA TGTGCCAGCAGTTATGGCAGACACAATGAGCAGTTCTTC.

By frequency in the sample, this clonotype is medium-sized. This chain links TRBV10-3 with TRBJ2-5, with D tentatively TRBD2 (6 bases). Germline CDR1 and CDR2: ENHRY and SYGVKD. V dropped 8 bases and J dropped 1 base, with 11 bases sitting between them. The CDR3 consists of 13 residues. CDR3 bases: TGTGCCATCGGAGAGGGAGGCCAAGAGACCCAGTACTTC. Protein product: CAIGEGGQETQYF.

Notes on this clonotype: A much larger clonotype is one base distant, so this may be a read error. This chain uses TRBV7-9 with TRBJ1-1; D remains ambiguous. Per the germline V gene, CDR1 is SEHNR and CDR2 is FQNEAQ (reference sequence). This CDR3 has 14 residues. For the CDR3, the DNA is TGTGCCAGCAGCTTATCTCCTATGAACACTGAAGCTCTCTTT. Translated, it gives CASSLSPMNTEALF.

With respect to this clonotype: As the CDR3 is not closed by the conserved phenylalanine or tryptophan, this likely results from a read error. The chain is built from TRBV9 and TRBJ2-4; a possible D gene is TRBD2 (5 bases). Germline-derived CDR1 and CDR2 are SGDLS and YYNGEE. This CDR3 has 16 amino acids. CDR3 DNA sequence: TGTGCCAGCGGCGTAGGTCTCGGGATAGCCAAAAACATTCAGTACTCC. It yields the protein CASGVGLGIAKNIQYS.

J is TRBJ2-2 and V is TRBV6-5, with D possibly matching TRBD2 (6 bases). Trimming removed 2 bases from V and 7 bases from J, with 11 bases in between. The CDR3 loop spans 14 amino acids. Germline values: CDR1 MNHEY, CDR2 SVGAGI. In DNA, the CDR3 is TGTGCCAGCAGTTACGCGGGAATGGTCGGGGAGCTGTTTTTT. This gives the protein CASSYAGMVGELFF.

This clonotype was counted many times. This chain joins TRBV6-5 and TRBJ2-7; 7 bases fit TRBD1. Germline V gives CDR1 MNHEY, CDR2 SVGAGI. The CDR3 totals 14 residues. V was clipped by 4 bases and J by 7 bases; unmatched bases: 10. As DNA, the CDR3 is TGTGCCAGCAGTTTACGACAGGGATGGCGGGAGCAGTACTTC. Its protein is CASSLRQGWREQYF.

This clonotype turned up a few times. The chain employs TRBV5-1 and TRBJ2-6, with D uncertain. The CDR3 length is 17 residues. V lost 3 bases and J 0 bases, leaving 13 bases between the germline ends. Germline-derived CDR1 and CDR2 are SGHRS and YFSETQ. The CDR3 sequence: CASSSVGLSSGANVLTF. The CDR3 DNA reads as TGCGCCAGCAGCTCCGTTGGTTTGAGCTCTGGGGCCAACGTCCTGACTTTC.

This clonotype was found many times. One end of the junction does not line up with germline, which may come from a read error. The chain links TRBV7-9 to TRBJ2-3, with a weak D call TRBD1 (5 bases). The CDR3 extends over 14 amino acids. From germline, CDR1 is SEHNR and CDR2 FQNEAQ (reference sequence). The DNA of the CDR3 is TGTGCCAACAGCCAAAAGGACAACACAGATACGCAGTATTTT. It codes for CANSQKDNTDTQYF.

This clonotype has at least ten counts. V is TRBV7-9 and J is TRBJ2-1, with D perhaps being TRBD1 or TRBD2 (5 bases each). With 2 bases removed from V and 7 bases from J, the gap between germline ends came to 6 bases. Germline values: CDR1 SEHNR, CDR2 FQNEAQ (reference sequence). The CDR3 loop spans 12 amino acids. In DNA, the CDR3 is TGTGCCAGCAGCTTATGGGGGAATGAGCAGTTCTTC. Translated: CASSLWGNEQFF.